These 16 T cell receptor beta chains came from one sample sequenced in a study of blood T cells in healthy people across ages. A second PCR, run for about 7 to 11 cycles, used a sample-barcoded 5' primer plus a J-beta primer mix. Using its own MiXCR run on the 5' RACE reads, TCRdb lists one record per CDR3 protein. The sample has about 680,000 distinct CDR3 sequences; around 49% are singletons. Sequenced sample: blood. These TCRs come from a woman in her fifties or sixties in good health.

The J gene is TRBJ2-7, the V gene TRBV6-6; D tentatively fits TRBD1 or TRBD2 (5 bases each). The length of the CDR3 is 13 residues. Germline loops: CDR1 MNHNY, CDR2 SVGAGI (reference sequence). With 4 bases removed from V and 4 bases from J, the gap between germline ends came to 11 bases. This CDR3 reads CASSSTGPYEQYF. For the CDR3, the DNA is TGTGCCAGCAGTTCCACGGGACCTTACGAGCAGTACTTC.

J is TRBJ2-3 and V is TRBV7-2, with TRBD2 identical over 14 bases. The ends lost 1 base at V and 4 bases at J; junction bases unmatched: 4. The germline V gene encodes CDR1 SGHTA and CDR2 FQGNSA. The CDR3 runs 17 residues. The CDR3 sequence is CASSLGLAGGPSDTQYF. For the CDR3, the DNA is TGTGCCAGCAGCTTAGGACTAGCGGGAGGGCCCTCAGATACGCAGTATTTT.

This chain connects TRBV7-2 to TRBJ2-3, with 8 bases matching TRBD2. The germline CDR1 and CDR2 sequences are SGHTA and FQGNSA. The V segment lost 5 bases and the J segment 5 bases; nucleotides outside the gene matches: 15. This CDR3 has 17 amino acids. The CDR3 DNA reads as TGTGCCAGCAGCCCCAACGGCTCCGGGACTAGTCGAGATACGCAGTATTTT. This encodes CASSPNGSGTSRDTQYF. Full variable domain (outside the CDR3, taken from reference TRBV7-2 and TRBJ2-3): GAGVSQSPSNKVTEKGKDVELRCDPISGHTALYWYRQSLGQGLEFLIYFQGNSAPDKSGLPSDRFSAERTGGSVSTLTIQRTQQEDSAVYLCASSPNGSGTSRDTQYFGPGTRLTVL.

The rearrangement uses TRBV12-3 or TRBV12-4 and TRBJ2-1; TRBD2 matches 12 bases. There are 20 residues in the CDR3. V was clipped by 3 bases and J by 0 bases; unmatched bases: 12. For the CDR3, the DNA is TGTGCCAGCAGTTTCAGACCGGGACTAGCGGGTACTCGCTCCTACAATGAGCAGTTCTTC. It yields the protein CASSFRPGLAGTRSYNEQFF.

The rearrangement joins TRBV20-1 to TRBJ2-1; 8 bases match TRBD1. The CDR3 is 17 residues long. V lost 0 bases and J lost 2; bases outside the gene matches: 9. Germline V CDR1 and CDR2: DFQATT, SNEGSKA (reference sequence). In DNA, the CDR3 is TGCAGTGCTAGAGACCCAAGCACAGGGGGAGCCTACAATGAGCAGTTCTTC. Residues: CSARDPSTGGAYNEQFF.

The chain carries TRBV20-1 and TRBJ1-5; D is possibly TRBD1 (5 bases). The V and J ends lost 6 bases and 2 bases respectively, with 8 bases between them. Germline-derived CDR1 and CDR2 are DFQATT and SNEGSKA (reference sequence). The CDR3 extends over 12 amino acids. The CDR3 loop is CSATGRNQPQHF. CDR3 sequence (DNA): TGCAGTGCCACGGGACGCAATCAGCCCCAGCATTTT.

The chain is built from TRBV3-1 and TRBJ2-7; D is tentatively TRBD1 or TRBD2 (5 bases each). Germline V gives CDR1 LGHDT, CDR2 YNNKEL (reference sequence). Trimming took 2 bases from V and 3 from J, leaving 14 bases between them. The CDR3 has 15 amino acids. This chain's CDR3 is CASSQLGVSYYEQYF. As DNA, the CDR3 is TGTGCCAGCAGCCAACTGGGGGTATCTTACTACGAGCAGTACTTC.

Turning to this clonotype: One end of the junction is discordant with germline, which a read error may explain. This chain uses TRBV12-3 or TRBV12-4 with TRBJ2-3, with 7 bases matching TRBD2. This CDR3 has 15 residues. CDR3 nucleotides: TGTGCCAGCAGTCTAGCGGTAGGAACCACAGATACGCACTATTTT. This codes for CASSLAVGTTDTHYF.

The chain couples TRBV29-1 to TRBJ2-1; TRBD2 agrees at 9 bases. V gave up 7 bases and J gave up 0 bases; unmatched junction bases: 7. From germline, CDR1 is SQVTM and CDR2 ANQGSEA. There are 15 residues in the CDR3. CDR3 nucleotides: TGCAGCGCTCCCGTAGCGGGAGTCTCCTACAATGAGCAGTTCTTC. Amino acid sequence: CSAPVAGVSYNEQFF.

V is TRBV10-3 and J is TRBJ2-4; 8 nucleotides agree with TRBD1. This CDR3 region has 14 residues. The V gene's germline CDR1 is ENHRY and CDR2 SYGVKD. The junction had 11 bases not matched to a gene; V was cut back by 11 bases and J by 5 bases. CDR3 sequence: CAVGGRGRENIQYF. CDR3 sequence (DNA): TGTGCCGTAGGGGGCAGGGGGCGCGAAAACATTCAGTACTTC.

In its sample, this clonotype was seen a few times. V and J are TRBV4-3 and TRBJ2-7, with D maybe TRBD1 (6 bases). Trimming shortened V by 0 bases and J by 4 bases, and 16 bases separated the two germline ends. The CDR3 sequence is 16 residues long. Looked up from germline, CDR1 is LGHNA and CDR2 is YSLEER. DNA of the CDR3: TGCGCCAGCAGCCAAGATTGGGCGTCACAGGGATACGAGCAGTACTTC. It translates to CASSQDWASQGYEQYF.

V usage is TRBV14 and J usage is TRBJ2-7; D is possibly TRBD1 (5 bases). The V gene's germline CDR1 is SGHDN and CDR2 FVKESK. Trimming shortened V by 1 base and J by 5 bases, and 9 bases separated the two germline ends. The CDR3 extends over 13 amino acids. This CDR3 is CASSQVVGDEQYF. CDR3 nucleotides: TGTGCCAGCAGCCAAGTAGTAGGGGACGAGCAGTACTTC.

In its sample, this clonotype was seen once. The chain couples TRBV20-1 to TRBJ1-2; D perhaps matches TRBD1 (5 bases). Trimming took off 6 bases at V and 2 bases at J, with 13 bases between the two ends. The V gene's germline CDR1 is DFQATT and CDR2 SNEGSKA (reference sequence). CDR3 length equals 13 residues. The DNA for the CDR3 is TGCAGTGCCACACCTCAGGGCAACTATGGCTACACCTTC. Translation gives CSATPQGNYGYTF.

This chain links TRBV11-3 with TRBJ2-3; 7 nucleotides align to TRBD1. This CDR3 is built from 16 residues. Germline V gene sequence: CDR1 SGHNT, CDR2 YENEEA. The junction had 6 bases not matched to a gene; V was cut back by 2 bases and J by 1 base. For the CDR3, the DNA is TGTGCCAGCAGCTTACACACAGGACAGGGCACAGATACGCAGTATTTT. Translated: CASSLHTGQGTDTQYF.

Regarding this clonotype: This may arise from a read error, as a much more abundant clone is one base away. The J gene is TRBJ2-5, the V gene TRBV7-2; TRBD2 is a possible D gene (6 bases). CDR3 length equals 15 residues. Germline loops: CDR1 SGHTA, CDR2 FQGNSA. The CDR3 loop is CASNLKVASAGTQYF. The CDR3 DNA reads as TGTGCCAGCAACTTAAAGGTGGCTAGCGCCGGGACCCAGTACTTC.

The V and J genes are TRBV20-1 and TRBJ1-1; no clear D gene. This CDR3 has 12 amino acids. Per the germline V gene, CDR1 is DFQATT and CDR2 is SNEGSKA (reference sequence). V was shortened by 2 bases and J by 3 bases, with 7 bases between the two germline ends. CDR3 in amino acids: CSARRRDTEAFF. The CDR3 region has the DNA TGCAGTGCTAGACGACGGGACACTGAAGCTTTCTTT.